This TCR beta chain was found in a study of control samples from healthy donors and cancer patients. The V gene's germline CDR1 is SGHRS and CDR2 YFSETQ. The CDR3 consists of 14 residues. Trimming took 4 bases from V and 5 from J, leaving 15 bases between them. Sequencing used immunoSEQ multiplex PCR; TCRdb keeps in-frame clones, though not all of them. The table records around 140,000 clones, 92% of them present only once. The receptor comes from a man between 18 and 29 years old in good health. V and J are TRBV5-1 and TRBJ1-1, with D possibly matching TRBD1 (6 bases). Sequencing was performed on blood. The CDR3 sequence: CASSPGGARTEAFF. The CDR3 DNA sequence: TGCGCCAGCAGCCCTGGGGGGGCCAGGACTGAAGCTTTCTTT.